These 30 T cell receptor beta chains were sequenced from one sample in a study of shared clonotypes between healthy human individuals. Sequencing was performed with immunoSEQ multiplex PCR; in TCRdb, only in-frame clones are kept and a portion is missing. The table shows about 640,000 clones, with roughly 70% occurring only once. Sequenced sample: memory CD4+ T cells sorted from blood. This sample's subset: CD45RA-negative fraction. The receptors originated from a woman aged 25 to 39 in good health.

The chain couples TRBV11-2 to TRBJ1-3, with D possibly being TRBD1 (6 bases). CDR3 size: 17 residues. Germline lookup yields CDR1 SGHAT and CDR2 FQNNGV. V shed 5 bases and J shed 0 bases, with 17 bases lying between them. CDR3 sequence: CASSPGVGRNSGNTIYF. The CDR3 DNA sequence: TGTGCCAGCAGCCCAGGGGTGGGCAGAAACTCTGGAAACACCATATATTTT.

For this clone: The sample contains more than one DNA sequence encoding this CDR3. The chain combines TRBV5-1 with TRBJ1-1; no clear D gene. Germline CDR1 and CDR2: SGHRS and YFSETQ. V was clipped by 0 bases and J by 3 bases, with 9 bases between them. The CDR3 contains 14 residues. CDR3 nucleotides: TGCGCCAGCAGCTTGGGATACAGAGACACTGAAGCTTTCTTT. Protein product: CASSLGYRDTEAFF.

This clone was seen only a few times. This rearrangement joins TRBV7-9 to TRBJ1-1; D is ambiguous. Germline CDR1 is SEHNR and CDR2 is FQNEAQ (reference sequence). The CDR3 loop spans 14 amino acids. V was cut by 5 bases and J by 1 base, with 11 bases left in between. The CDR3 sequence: CASSPVVGNTEAFF. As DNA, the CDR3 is TGTGCCAGCAGCCCTGTGGTGGGGAACACTGAAGCTTTCTTT.

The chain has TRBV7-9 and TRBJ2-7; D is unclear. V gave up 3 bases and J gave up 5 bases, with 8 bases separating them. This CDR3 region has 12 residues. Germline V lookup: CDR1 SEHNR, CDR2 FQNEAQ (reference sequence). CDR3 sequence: CASSFSPDEQYF. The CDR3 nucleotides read TGTGCCAGCAGCTTTAGCCCCGACGAGCAGTACTTC. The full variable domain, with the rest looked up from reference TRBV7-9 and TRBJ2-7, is DTGVSQNPRHKITKRGQNVTFRCDPISEHNRLYWYRQTLGQGPEFLTYFQNEAQLEKSRLLSDRFSAERPKGSFSTLEIQRTEQGDSAMYLCASSFSPDEQYFGPGTRLTVT.

The CDR3, as DNA: TGTGCCAGTACGGATAAAGAGACCCAGTACTTC. Its protein product is CASTDKETQYF. The V gene is TRBV19, the J gene TRBJ2-5; D uncertain. The CDR3 consists of 11 residues. Germline values: CDR1 LNHDA, CDR2 SQIVND (reference sequence). Deletions cut 7 bases from V and 3 bases from J, with 6 bases between.

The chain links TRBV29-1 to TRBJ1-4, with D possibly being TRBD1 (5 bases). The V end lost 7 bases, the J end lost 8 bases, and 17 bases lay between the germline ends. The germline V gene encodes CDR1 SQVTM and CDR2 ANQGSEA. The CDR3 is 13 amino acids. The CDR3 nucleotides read TGCAGCGGGCGGGGGAATGTTGGAGAAAAACTGTTTTTT. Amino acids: CSGRGNVGEKLFF. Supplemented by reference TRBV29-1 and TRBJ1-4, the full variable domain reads SAVISQKPSRDICQRGTSLTIQCQVDSQVTMMFWYRQQPGQSLTLIATANQGSEATYESGFVIDKFPISRPNLTFSTLTVSNMSPEDSSIYLCSGRGNVGEKLFFGSGTQLSVL.

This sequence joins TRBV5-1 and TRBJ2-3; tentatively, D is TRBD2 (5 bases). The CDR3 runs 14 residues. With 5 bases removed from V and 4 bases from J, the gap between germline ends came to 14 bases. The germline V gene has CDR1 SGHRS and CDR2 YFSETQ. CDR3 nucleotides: TGCGCCAGCAGGTCGGCTTACGGGGCAGATACGCAGTATTTT. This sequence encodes CASRSAYGADTQYF.

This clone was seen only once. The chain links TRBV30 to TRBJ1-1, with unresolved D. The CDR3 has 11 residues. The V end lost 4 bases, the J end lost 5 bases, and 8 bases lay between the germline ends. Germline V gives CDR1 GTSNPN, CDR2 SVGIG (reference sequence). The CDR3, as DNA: TGTGCCTGGATGGTTGAGACTGAAGCTTTCTTT. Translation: CAWMVETEAFF.

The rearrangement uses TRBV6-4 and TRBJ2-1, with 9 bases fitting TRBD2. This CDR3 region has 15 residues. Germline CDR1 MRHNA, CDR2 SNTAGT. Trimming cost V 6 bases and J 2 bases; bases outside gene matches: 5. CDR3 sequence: CASSVLAGAYNEQFF. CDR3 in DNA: TGTGCCAGCAGCGTACTAGCGGGCGCCTACAATGAGCAGTTCTTC.

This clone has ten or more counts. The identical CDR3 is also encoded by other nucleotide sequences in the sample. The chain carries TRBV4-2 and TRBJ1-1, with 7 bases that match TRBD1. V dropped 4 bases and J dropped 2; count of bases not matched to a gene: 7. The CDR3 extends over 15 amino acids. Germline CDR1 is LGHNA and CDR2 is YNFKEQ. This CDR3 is CASSLPGQRNTEAFF. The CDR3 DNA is TGTGCCAGCAGCCTCCCGGGACAGCGAAACACTGAAGCTTTCTTT.

The CDR3 DNA reads TGTGCCAGCACCGGGGGGGGCCCTCAGCCCCAGCATTTT. Translating it yields CASTGGGPQPQHF. The rearrangement uses TRBV28 and TRBJ1-5; possibly TRBD1 for D (6 bases). The germline V and J ends were trimmed by 7 bases and 6 bases, with 13 bases remaining between them. Germline lookup yields CDR1 MDHEN and CDR2 SYDVKM. This CDR3 spans 13 amino acids.

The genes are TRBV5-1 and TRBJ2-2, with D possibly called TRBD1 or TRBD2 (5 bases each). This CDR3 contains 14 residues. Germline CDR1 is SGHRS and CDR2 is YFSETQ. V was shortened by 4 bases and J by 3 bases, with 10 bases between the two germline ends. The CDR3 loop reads CASSHGTDTGELFF. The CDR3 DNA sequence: TGCGCCAGCAGCCACGGGACGGACACCGGGGAGCTGTTTTTT.

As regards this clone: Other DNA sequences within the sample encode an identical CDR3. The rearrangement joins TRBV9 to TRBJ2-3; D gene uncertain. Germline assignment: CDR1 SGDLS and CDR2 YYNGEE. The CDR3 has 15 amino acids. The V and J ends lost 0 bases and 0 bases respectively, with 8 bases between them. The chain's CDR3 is CASSVEVSSTDTQYF. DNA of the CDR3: TGTGCCAGCAGCGTAGAGGTGTCGAGCACAGATACGCAGTATTTT. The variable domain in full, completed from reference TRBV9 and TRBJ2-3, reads DSGVTQTPKHLITATGQRVTLRCSPRSGDLSVYWYQQSLDQGLQFLIQYYNGEERAKGNILERFSAQQFPDLHSELNLSSLELGDSALYFCASSVEVSSTDTQYFGPGTRLTVL.

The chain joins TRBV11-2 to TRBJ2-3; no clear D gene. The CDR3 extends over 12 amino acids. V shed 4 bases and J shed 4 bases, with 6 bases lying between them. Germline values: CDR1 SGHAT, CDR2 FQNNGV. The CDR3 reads CASSSISDTQYF. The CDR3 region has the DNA TGTGCCAGCAGCTCAATATCAGATACGCAGTATTTT.

The CDR3 is CASSVGVPGETQYF. In DNA, the CDR3 is TGTGCCAGCAGCGTAGGGGTCCCGGGAGAGACCCAGTACTTC. The chain links TRBV9 to TRBJ2-5; D call uncertain. This CDR3 contains 14 residues. With 0 bases removed from V and 4 bases from J, the gap between germline ends came to 10 bases. Per germline, CDR1 SGDLS and CDR2 YYNGEE.

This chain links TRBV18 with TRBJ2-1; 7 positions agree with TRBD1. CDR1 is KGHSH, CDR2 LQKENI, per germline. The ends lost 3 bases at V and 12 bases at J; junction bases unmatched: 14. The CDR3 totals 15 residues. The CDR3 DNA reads TGTGCCAGCTCACCCTATAGGACAGGCTTAGAATGGCAGTTCTTC. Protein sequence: CASSPYRTGLEWQFF.

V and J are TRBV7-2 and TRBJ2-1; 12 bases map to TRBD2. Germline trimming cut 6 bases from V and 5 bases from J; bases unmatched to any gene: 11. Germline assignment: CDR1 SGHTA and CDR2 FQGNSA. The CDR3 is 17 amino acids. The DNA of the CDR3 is TGTGCCAGCAGTCGCGCCAGACTAGCGGGAGAGGACAATGAGCAGTTCTTC. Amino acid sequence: CASSRARLAGEDNEQFF.

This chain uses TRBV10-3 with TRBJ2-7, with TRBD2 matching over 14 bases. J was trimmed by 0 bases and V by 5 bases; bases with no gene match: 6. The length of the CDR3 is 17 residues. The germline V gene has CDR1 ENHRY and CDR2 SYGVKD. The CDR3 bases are TGTGCCATCAGTCAACGGACTAGCGGGAGGCTCTCCTACGAGCAGTACTTC. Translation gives CAISQRTSGRLSYEQYF.

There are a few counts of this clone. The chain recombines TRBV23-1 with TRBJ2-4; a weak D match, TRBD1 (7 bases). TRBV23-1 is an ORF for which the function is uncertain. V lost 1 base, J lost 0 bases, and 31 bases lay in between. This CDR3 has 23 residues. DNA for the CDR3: TGCGCCAGCAGTCAATTACGACCCCTCGCGCAGGGGGGACCAAGTCTAGCCAAAAACATTCAGTACTTC. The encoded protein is CASSQLRPLAQGGPSLAKNIQYF.

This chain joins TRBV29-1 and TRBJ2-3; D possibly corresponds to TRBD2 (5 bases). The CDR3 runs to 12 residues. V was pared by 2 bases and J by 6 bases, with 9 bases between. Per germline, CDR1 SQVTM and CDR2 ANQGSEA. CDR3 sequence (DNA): TGCAGCGTTGAACTAGCTGCTGATACGCAGTATTTT. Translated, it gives CSVELAADTQYF.

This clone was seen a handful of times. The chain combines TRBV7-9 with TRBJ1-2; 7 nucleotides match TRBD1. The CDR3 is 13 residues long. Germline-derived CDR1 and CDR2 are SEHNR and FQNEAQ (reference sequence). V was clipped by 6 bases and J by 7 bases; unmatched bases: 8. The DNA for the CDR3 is TGTGCCAGCAGTTTGGACAGGCGGGGTGGCTACACCTTC. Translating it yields CASSLDRRGGYTF.

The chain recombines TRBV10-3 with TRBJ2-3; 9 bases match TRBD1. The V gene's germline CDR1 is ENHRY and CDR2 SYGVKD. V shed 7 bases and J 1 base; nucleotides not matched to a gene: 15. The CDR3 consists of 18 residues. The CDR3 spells CAIIMGTGSKWCTDTQYF. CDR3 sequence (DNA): TGTGCCATCATCATGGGGACAGGGTCTAAGTGGTGCACAGATACGCAGTATTTT.

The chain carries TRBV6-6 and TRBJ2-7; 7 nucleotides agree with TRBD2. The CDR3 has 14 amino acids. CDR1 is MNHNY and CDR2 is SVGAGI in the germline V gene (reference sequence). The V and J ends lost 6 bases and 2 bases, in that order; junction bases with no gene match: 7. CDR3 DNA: TGTGCCAGCAGACTTAGCGGGCCCACCTACGAGCAGTACTTC. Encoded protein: CASRLSGPTYEQYF.

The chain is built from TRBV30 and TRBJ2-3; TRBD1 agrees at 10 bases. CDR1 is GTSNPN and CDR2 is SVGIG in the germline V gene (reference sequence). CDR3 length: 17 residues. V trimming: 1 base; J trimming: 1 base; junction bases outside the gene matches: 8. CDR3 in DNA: TGTGCCTGGAGTGGATTAAGACAGGGGGCGCGCACAGATACGCAGTATTTT. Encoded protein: CAWSGLRQGARTDTQYF.

CDR3 region: CASSSDGNYGYTF. The CDR3 DNA is TGTGCCAGCAGCTCTGACGGAAACTATGGCTACACCTTC. This sequence joins TRBV11-2 and TRBJ1-2, with D unclear. The CDR3 runs to 13 residues. The ends were cut back, 4 bases at V and 2 bases at J, with 8 bases in the middle. Germline CDR1 and CDR2: SGHAT and FQNNGV.

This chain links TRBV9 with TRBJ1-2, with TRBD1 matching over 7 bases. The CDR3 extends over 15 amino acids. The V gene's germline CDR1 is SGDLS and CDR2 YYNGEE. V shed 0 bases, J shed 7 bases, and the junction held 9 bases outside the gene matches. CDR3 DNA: TGTGCCAGCAGCGTAGATTTGACAGGGACCTCTGGCTACACCTTC. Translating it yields CASSVDLTGTSGYTF.

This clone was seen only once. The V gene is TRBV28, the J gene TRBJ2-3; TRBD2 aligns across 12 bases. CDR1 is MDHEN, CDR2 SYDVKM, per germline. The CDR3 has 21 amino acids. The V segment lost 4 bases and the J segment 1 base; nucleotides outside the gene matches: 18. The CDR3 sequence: CASSSGPTSGRGGVGTDTQYF. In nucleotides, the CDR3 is TGTGCCAGCAGTTCCGGCCCGACTAGCGGGAGAGGGGGTGTTGGCACAGATACGCAGTATTTT.

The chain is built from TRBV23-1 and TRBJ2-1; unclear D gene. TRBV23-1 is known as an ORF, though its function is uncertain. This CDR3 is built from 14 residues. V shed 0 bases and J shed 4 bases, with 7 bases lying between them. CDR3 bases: TGCGCCAGCAGTCAATCAGAGTTGTACAATGAGCAGTTCTTC. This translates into CASSQSELYNEQFF.

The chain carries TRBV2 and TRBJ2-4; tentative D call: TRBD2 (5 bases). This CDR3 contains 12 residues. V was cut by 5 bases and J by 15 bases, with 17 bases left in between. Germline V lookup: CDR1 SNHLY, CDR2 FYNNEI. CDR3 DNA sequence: TGTGCCAGCAGTACTAGTGAGAGAAGTTCGTACTTC. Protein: CASSTSERSSYF.

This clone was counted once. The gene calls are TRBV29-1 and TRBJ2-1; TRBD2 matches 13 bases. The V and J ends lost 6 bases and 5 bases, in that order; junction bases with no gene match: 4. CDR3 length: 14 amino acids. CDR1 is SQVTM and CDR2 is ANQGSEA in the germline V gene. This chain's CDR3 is CSVGLAGAHNEQFF. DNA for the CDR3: TGCAGCGTAGGACTAGCGGGAGCACACAATGAGCAGTTCTTC.